These 20 T cell receptor beta chains originate from one sample sequenced in a study of CD8+ T cells in alopecia areata. Extracted from the samples, RNA was reverse transcribed into cDNA to serve as the sequencing template. TCRdb's copy holds only in-frame clones and misses some; the assay was immunoSEQ multiplex PCR. The data hold about 200,000 clones, with roughly 50% observed a single time. As for treatment: oral pan-JAK inhibitor, 5-10 mg twice daily. The sample consisted of CD4+ T cells sorted from blood, taken at week 24, from a patient treated with tofacitinib. The receptors derive from a human donor with alopecia areata.

This clone was observed a few times. CDR3 nucleotides: TGTGCCTGGACCCCAGGAACGAGGTTTCAAGAGACCCAGTACTTC. This gives the protein CAWTPGTRFQETQYF. This chain connects TRBV30 to TRBJ2-5; D remains ambiguous. This CDR3 is built from 15 residues. Trimming pared 4 bases from V and 2 bases from J, leaving 17 bases between. Germline-derived CDR1 and CDR2 are GTSNPN and SVGIG (reference sequence). Drawing the rest from reference TRBV30 and TRBJ2-5, the complete variable domain is SQTIHQWPATLVQPVGSPLSLECTVEGTSNPNLYWYRQAAGRGLQLLFYSVGIGQISSEVPQNLSASRPQDRQFILSSKKLLLSDSGFYLCAWTPGTRFQETQYFGPGTRLLVL.

The J gene is TRBJ1-2, the V gene TRBV4-3; TRBD1 might be the D (5 bases). Germline V gene lookup returns CDR1 LGHNA and CDR2 YSLEER. V dropped 0 bases and J dropped 2 bases, with 13 bases sitting between them. The CDR3 length is 16 residues. The CDR3 nucleotides are TGCGCCAGCAGCCAAGAGAGGACACCGCTCAACTATGGCTACACCTTC. Amino acids: CASSQERTPLNYGYTF.

J is TRBJ2-1 and V is TRBV30; 9 bases map to TRBD1. Trimming took 4 bases from V and 8 from J; bases not matched to a gene: 9. Germline assignment: CDR1 GTSNPN and CDR2 SVGIG (reference sequence). There are 14 residues in the CDR3. The CDR3 region is CAWTPGQGMDEQFF. The CDR3 bases are TGTGCCTGGACCCCGGGACAGGGCATGGATGAGCAGTTCTTC. Variable domain in full (rest from reference TRBV30 and TRBJ2-1): SQTIHQWPATLVQPVGSPLSLECTVEGTSNPNLYWYRQAAGRGLQLLFYSVGIGQISSEVPQNLSASRPQDRQFILSSKKLLLSDSGFYLCAWTPGQGMDEQFFGPGTRLTVL.

This clone was detected a few times. This chain joins TRBV9 and TRBJ2-1, with a weak D call TRBD2 (6 bases). Trimming removed 1 base from V and 3 bases from J, with 11 bases in between. The CDR3 loop spans 15 amino acids. Germline loops: CDR1 SGDLS, CDR2 YYNGEE. CDR3 region: CASSVRASDYNEQFF. CDR3 nucleotides: TGTGCCAGCAGCGTAAGGGCTAGCGACTACAATGAGCAGTTCTTC.

In its sample, this clone was seen a few times. V usage is TRBV29-1 and J usage is TRBJ2-5, with D tentatively TRBD2 (5 bases). This CDR3 is built from 13 residues. CDR1 and CDR2 from the germline V gene are SQVTM and ANQGSEA. V shed 3 bases and J shed 7 bases, with 15 bases lying between them. This CDR3 is CSVDGQRGGTQYF. In DNA, the CDR3 is TGCAGCGTTGATGGCCAGCGTGGAGGGACCCAGTACTTC.

The CDR3 region is CASSPTGPSRGYTF. CDR3 bases: TGCGCCAGCAGCCCGACAGGTCCTAGTCGCGGCTACACCTTC. The chain joins TRBV4-1 to TRBJ1-2, with D possibly TRBD1 on 6 matching bases. The V end was cut by 4 bases, the J end by 8 bases, with 17 bases between. Germline V gene data show CDR1 as MGHRA and CDR2 as YSYEKL. This CDR3 has 14 amino acids.

The V call is TRBV5-1, the J call TRBJ2-1; tentatively, D is TRBD1 (6 bases). The CDR3 runs 15 residues. The germline gives CDR1 SGHRS, CDR2 YFSETQ. V lost 3 bases and J 6 bases, leaving 16 bases between the germline ends. As DNA, the CDR3 is TGCGCCAGCAGCTCTTTAGACGGGACAATCAATGAGCAGTTCTTC. Amino acid sequence: CASSSLDGTINEQFF.

The chain combines TRBV29-1 with TRBJ2-1, with D possibly TRBD1 on 6 matching bases. CDR3 length equals 15 residues. Germline loops: CDR1 SQVTM, CDR2 ANQGSEA. V was pared by 3 bases and J by 8 bases, with 20 bases between. CDR3 bases: TGCAGCGTTGATTTTTCACAGGGCAGTTTCGATGAGCAGTTCTTC. Translating it yields CSVDFSQGSFDEQFF.

This clone was seen only once. V is TRBV6-1 and J is TRBJ1-2, with D possibly TRBD1 on 6 matching bases. V gave up 0 bases and J gave up 5 bases, with 13 bases separating them. Per germline, CDR1 MNHNS and CDR2 SASEGT. CDR3 length: 15 residues. CDR3 sequence (DNA): TGTGCCAGCAGTGAAGCGCTTGGGACAAAATATGGCTACACCTTC. This gives the protein CASSEALGTKYGYTF.

The CDR3 nucleotides read TGCAGTGCTAGGTTTGCCTACGAGCAGTACTTC. Protein product: CSARFAYEQYF. This chain connects TRBV20-1 to TRBJ2-7; D uncertain. The CDR3 is 11 amino acids. Deletions cut 3 bases from V and 2 bases from J, with 5 bases between. Germline values: CDR1 DFQATT, CDR2 SNEGSKA (reference sequence).

This chain uses TRBV29-1 with TRBJ2-7; a weak D match, TRBD2 (6 bases). V lost 6 bases and J lost 3, with 24 bases in between. In germline, CDR1 is SQVTM, CDR2 ANQGSEA. CDR3 size: 16 residues. CDR3 bases: TGCAGCGTGATTGGGGCCCCAGAGCGGGCCTACTACGAGCAGTACTTC. It specifies CSVIGAPERAYYEQYF.

In this sample, this clone turned up a few times. The chain couples TRBV7-9 to TRBJ1-5, with unresolved D. With 1 base removed from V and 11 bases from J, the gap between germline ends came to 12 bases. Germline V gives CDR1 SEHNR, CDR2 FQNEAQ (reference sequence). The CDR3 length is 13 residues. In nucleotides, the CDR3 is TGTGCCAGCAGCTTAGATTCAGGAGATGCCCAGCATTTT. It yields the protein CASSLDSGDAQHF.

This clone was observed a few times. The J gene is TRBJ2-5, the V gene TRBV5-1; D unclear. The ends were cut back, 0 bases at V and 5 bases at J, with 11 bases in the middle. Germline V CDR1 and CDR2: SGHRS, YFSETQ. This CDR3 comprises 14 residues. The CDR3 region is CASSLVGDSETQYF. The DNA for the CDR3 is TGCGCCAGCAGCTTGGTAGGAGATTCGGAGACCCAGTACTTC.

The chain couples TRBV15 to TRBJ2-4; 13 bases are a match to TRBD2. J gave up 3 bases and V 4 bases, and 9 bases lay outside the gene matches. In germline, CDR1 is LNHNV, CDR2 YYDKDF (reference sequence). The CDR3 is made up of 18 amino acids. CDR3 region: CATSIRTSGSVGKNIQYF. The CDR3 region has the DNA TGTGCCACCAGCATCCGGACTAGCGGGAGTGTTGGCAAAAACATTCAGTACTTC.

This clone was recorded a few times. The chain is built from TRBV15 and TRBJ2-3; D may be TRBD1 or TRBD2 (5 bases each). Trimming cost V 2 bases and J 2 bases, with 20 bases left between them. The CDR3 spans 18 residues. CDR1 is LNHNV, CDR2 YYDKDF, per germline (reference sequence). The CDR3 coding sequence is TGTGCCACCAGCAGACCGCTGGAGAGGGGCTTTTTCACAGATACGCAGTATTTT. Translation gives CATSRPLERGFFTDTQYF.

This clone has just one count. The chain recombines TRBV5-4 with TRBJ1-2; no clear D gene. This CDR3 comprises 17 residues. Per germline, CDR1 SGHNT and CDR2 YYREEE (reference sequence). Trimming took 3 bases from V and 5 from J, leaving 23 bases between them. CDR3 in DNA: TGTGCCAGCAGCTCCTCCTCGGCCCTCTTGGCCCGTTATGGCTACACCTTC. It codes for CASSSSSALLARYGYTF.

A few counts support this clone. The rearrangement links TRBV4-3 to TRBJ1-5; 11 nucleotides match TRBD1. Germline CDR1 is LGHNA and CDR2 is YSLEER. The V segment lost 4 bases and the J segment 5 bases; nucleotides outside the gene matches: 7. This CDR3 has 16 residues. The CDR3, as DNA: TGCGCCAGCAGCCGAGACTGGACAGGGGGCTATCAGCCCCAGCATTTT. Its protein is CASSRDWTGGYQPQHF.

This clone showed up just once. Here the CDR3 DNA reads TGTGCCAGCAGTTTGAGGGACCCCTCGACCCAGCATTTT. This translates into CASSLRDPSTQHF. V gene TRBV28 combines with J gene TRBJ1-5; D is perhaps TRBD1 (5 bases). Germline V gene lookup returns CDR1 MDHEN and CDR2 SYDVKM. The CDR3 runs 13 residues. V was trimmed by 3 bases and J by 11 bases, leaving 14 bases between them.

The chain has TRBV2 and TRBJ1-5, with D uncertain. The CDR3 is 13 residues long. Trimming took off 6 bases at V and 1 base at J, with 7 bases between the two ends. In germline, CDR1 is SNHLY, CDR2 FYNNEI. CDR3 region: CASRRESNQPQHF. DNA for the CDR3: TGTGCCAGCAGACGGGAGAGCAATCAGCCCCAGCATTTT.

This chain joins TRBV7-9 and TRBJ2-7; 13 nucleotides line up with TRBD2. CDR1 is SEHNR, CDR2 FQNEAQ, per germline (reference sequence). The CDR3 has 15 amino acids. V gave up 5 bases and J gave up 4 bases; unmatched junction bases: 5. The CDR3 is CASSHAGLAGYEQYF. CDR3 coding DNA: TGTGCCAGCAGCCACGCGGGACTAGCGGGATACGAGCAGTACTTC.